This T cell receptor beta chain stems from a study of neurological immune-mediated disorders. The time point was: technical triplicate 3. The sorted libraries took roughly 990,000 CD4+ or CD8+ T cells. Broader study findings: None of the CDR3 amino acid sequences of expanded clones were shared across subjects, and this suggested private repertoires in all groups.

V was trimmed by 1 base and J by 3 bases, leaving 10 bases between them. This CDR3 contains 14 residues. Germline V gives CDR1 SGHNT, CDR2 YENEEA. With 10-nucleotide random UMIs, 5'RACE was used to make the cDNA. TCRdb reprocessed the 5' RACE reads with MiXCR, giving one entry per CDR3 protein. This sample has around 30,000 distinct CDR3 sequences, with 15% to 20% found just once. This clonotype was detected ten times or more. What it recognizes is unknown. This sequence originates from a female donor with HTLV-1-associated myelopathy (HAM/TSP). The sample comprised CD4+ T cells from blood. The chain carries TRBV11-3 and TRBJ2-7, with D perhaps TRBD1 (5 bases). The CDR3 nucleotides are TGTGCCAGCAGCTTAGGGGGCAGGAACTACGAGCAGTACTTC. This sequence encodes CASSLGGRNYEQYF. Looking up the rest from reference TRBV11-3 and TRBJ2-7 gives the full variable domain: EAGVVQSPRYKIIEKKQPVAFWCNPISGHNTLYWYLQNLGQGPELLIRYENEEAVDDSQLPKDRFSAERLKGVDSTLKIQPAELGDSAVYLCASSLGGRNYEQYFGPGTRLTVT.